This T cell receptor (beta chain) was profiled in a study of OX40 agonist ivuxolimab in advanced cancers. Study background: Dose-escalation patients were diagnosed with hepatocellular carcinoma, melanoma, renal cell cancer or head and neck cancer. General study results and limits: Doses of 0.1 to 3.0 mg/kg were accompanied by clonal expansion of CD4+ and CD8+ blood T cells by week 6.

As to this clone: Its antigen is unidentified.

Clones were sequenced by immunoSEQ multiplex PCR, and TCRdb holds only the in-frame ones, with some missing. The table lists some 90,000 clones, approximately 90% of them singletons. In germline, CDR1 is SGHAT, CDR2 FQNNGV. This CDR3 has 16 residues. The ends lost 1 base at V and 2 bases at J; junction bases unmatched: 5. This chain uses TRBV11-2 with TRBJ2-3; 8 nucleotides match TRBD1. The receptor comes from an adult with an advanced solid tumor such as melanoma, head and neck, liver or kidney cancer. This material consisted of CD4+ or CD8+ T cells sorted from blood, taken in a trial of the OX40 agonist ivuxolimab. This CDR3 is CASSLGDRGYTDTQYF. The CDR3 DNA follows: TGTGCCAGCAGCTTAGGAGACAGGGGCTACACAGATACGCAGTATTTT.